Sequencing of this T cell receptor (beta chain) was carried out in a study of PD-1 blockade in classical Hodgkin lymphoma. All the patients suffered relapse after autologous stem cell transplantation, and brentuximab vedotin exposure differed. CD4+ T cells were purified from thawed PBMCs by negative selection. Measured with immunoSEQ multiplex PCR; TCRdb has only the in-frame clones, and not every one. There are about 27,000 clones in the sample; about 80% occur only once, and 2% to 2.5% lies in the top ten. With respect to this clone: What it binds is not known. One junction end does not reproduce the germline sequence, and a read error may be involved.

CDR3 length: 12 residues. Germline values: CDR1 LNHDA, CDR2 SQIVND (reference sequence). Study results and caveats: Patients were excluded if nivolumab began under 1 year after ASCT (the autologous transplant). The diversity seen at baseline in complete responders resembled that of newly diagnosed patients. Compared with baseline, CD4+ but not CD8+ TCR diversity had risen significantly by C4D1.

V usage is TRBV19 and J usage is TRBJ1-1, with D perhaps matching TRBD1 (5 bases). The source is a human donor with classical Hodgkin lymphoma. The specimen comprised CD4+ T cells from blood, sampled at baseline. The CDR3 region is CASSIPWRGYLF. The DNA of the CDR3 is TGTGCCAGTAGTATTCCCTGGAGGGGATACCTCTTT.